The 14 T cell receptor beta chains below all came from one sample that was sequenced in a study of blood T cell repertoires in COVID-19. Only in-frame clones appear in the TCRdb table, and some are missing; sequencing was by immunoSEQ multiplex PCR. The top ten clones hold approximately 8.1% of a sample with about 200,000 clones, roughly 90% of them seen once. The specimen sequenced was PBMCs or T cells enriched from blood (not recorded which). Source of these receptors: a woman between 18 and 29 years old who had recovered from COVID-19.

This clone was detected only a few times. The CDR3 is CASSPHAGLQETQYF. CDR3 DNA: TGTGCCAGCAGCCCCCACGCGGGGCTACAAGAGACCCAGTACTTC. The V gene is TRBV6-2 or TRBV6-3, the J gene TRBJ2-5; D possibly corresponds to TRBD2 (6 bases). Trimming cost V 6 bases and J 2 bases, with 16 bases left between them. Per germline, CDR1 MNHEY and CDR2 SVGEGT. CDR3 length equals 15 residues.

The V and J genes are TRBV7-3 and TRBJ2-1; D gene unclear. V was pared by 3 bases and J by 5 bases, with 17 bases between. The CDR3 sequence is 16 residues long. Germline V gives CDR1 SGHTA, CDR2 FQGTGA. CDR3: CASSFLRSDTNNEQFF. CDR3 DNA sequence: TGTGCCAGCAGCTTTCTCCGTTCCGATACTAACAATGAGCAGTTCTTC.

The chain uses TRBV14 and TRBJ2-2, with 9 nucleotides matching TRBD2. The germline V gene has CDR1 SGHDN and CDR2 FVKESK. V was clipped by 2 bases and J by 6 bases; unmatched bases: 7. This CDR3 is built from 16 residues. CDR3 residues: CASSQTSGGIAGELFF. CDR3 bases: TGTGCCAGCAGCCAAACCAGCGGGGGGATTGCCGGGGAGCTGTTTTTT. Full variable domain (remainder filled in from reference TRBV14 and TRBJ2-2): EAGVTQFPSHSVIEKGQTVTLRCDPISGHDNLYWYRRVMGKEIKFLLHFVKESKQDESGMPNNRFLAERTGGTYSTLKVQPAELEDSGVYFCASSQTSGGIAGELFFGEGSRLTVL.

The chain is built from TRBV11-2 and TRBJ1-1, with D possibly matching TRBD1 (6 bases). The CDR3 totals 15 residues. Germline CDR1 is SGHAT and CDR2 is FQNNGV. V was cut by 7 bases and J by 1 base, with 16 bases left in between. CDR3: CASNLGRGGNTEAFF. Here the CDR3 DNA reads TGTGCCAGCAACTTGGGGAGGGGGGGGAACACTGAAGCTTTCTTT.

V gene TRBV4-1 combines with J gene TRBJ1-1; a possible D gene is TRBD1 (5 bases). V lost 1 base, J lost 5 bases, and 23 bases lay in between. Germline V gene sequence: CDR1 MGHRA, CDR2 YSYEKL. This CDR3 is 18 amino acids long. The CDR3 coding sequence is TGCGCCAGCAGCCAAGTCATTGGGGGACTTGGCGGGGCGACTGAAGCTTTCTTT. This gives the protein CASSQVIGGLGGATEAFF.

The chain has TRBV28 and TRBJ2-1, with D tentatively TRBD1 (8 bases). There are 17 residues in the CDR3. V lost 6 bases and J 7 bases, leaving 25 bases between the germline ends. Germline V lookup: CDR1 MDHEN, CDR2 SYDVKM. CDR3 sequence reads: CASSRPRGQGAKNEQFF. The CDR3 DNA reads as TGTGCCAGCAGCCGTCCGCGGGGGCAGGGGGCGAAGAATGAGCAGTTCTTC.

The rearrangement links TRBV6-2 or TRBV6-3 to TRBJ1-6, with 7 bases that match TRBD1. Losses at the gene ends were 8 bases for V and 6 bases for J; bases not matched to a gene: 7. Germline CDR1 MNHEY, CDR2 SVGEGT. The CDR3 length is 14 residues. This CDR3 is CASGWTGANSPLHF. As DNA, the CDR3 is TGTGCCAGCGGTTGGACAGGCGCTAATTCACCCCTCCACTTT.

The genes are TRBV4-1 and TRBJ1-4; a weak D match, TRBD1 (6 bases). Germline CDR1 and CDR2: MGHRA and YSYEKL. This CDR3 is built from 13 residues. V shed 1 base and J shed 10 bases, with 10 bases lying between them. The CDR3 sequence: CASSQVRGGKLFF. The CDR3, as DNA: TGCGCCAGCAGCCAAGTTAGGGGGGGAAAACTGTTTTTT.

The rearrangement joins TRBV2 to TRBJ1-2; no firm D call. The germline CDR1 and CDR2 sequences are SNHLY and FYNNEI. The CDR3 has 14 residues. V was pared by 10 bases and J by 0 bases, with 15 bases between. CDR3 DNA sequence: TGTGCCATCAGGTCCCCAGAAGCTAACTATGGCTACACCTTC. This codes for CAIRSPEANYGYTF.

The J gene is TRBJ1-5, the V gene TRBV4-1; no clear D. V lost 0 bases, J lost 4 bases, and 7 bases lay in between. The CDR3 has 14 residues. Germline lookup yields CDR1 MGHRA and CDR2 YSYEKL. The CDR3 spells CASSQDPQNQPQHF. DNA of the CDR3: TGCGCCAGCAGCCAAGACCCCCAAAATCAGCCCCAGCATTTT.

The chain recombines TRBV7-9 with TRBJ2-2, with 8 bases aligning to TRBD1. This CDR3 region has 15 residues. The V gene end was trimmed by 6 bases and the J gene end by 3 bases; junction bases not matched to a gene: 6. Germline values: CDR1 SEHNR, CDR2 FQNEAQ (reference sequence). CDR3 residues: CASRPKGQDTGELFF. The CDR3 coding sequence is TGTGCCAGCAGACCTAAGGGACAGGACACCGGGGAGCTGTTTTTT. The whole variable domain, remainder taken from reference TRBV7-9 and TRBJ2-2, is DTGVSQNPRHKITKRGQNVTFRCDPISEHNRLYWYRQTLGQGPEFLTYFQNEAQLEKSRLLSDRFSAERPKGSFSTLEIQRTEQGDSAMYLCASRPKGQDTGELFFGEGSRLTVL.

V and J are TRBV12-2 and TRBJ2-2; TRBD1, the D gene given by the table, was not confirmed from the DNA. TRBV12-2 is noted as a pseudogene. The CDR3 consists of 17 residues. The CDR3 protein is CASRCQPDRVYAGELFF. CDR3 nucleotide sequence: TGTGCAAGTCGCTGCCAACCGGACAGGGTGTACGCCGGGGAGCTGTTTTTT.

This chain connects TRBV12-3 or TRBV12-4 to TRBJ1-2; 7 nucleotides align to TRBD1. This CDR3 is built from 13 residues. V lost 9 bases and J lost 4; bases outside the gene matches: 8. CDR3 sequence (DNA): TGTGCCAGTCACCGGGACAGCTTCTATGGCTACACCTTC. Residues: CASHRDSFYGYTF.

The V and J genes are TRBV11-2 and TRBJ2-6, with TRBD2 as a possible D gene (5 bases). The CDR3 totals 15 residues. The V end lost 5 bases, the J end lost 0 bases, and 8 bases lay between the germline ends. Germline CDR1 is SGHAT and CDR2 is FQNNGV. Here the CDR3 reads CASSERDSGANVLTF. CDR3 in DNA: TGTGCCAGCAGCGAACGGGACTCTGGGGCCAACGTCCTGACTTTC. Combining the CDR3 with reference TRBV11-2 and TRBJ2-6 gives the whole variable domain EAGVAQSPRYKIIEKRQSVAFWCNPISGHATLYWYQQILGQGPKLLIQFQNNGVVDDSQLPKDRFSAERLKGVDSTLKIQPAKLEDSAVYLCASSERDSGANVLTFGAGSRLTVL.